This T cell receptor beta chain was identified in a study of blood T cell repertoires in COVID-19. As processed by the authors: Cell counts per sample came from amplifying reference gene primers. Sequenced by immunoSEQ multiplex PCR; TCRdb stores in-frame clones only, minus some. From that table come the V and J calls and clone size; the DNA was used to work out D and trimming. Of roughly 360,000 clones listed, around 89% are singletons. V lost 4 bases, J lost 4 bases, and 12 bases stayed unmatched. Germline V gives CDR1 LGHDT, CDR2 YNNKEL (reference sequence). The CDR3 contains 16 residues. This sequence joins TRBV3-1 (or the pseudogene TRBV3-2) and TRBJ1-1, with TRBD1 matching over 7 bases. Sequencing was carried out using PBMCs or T cells enriched from blood (not recorded which). This clonotype was sampled from a woman in her 30s with acute COVID-19. The CDR3 sequence: CASSPYRGSLGTEAFF. CDR3 in DNA: TGTGCCAGCAGCCCATACAGGGGTAGTTTGGGCACTGAAGCTTTCTTT.